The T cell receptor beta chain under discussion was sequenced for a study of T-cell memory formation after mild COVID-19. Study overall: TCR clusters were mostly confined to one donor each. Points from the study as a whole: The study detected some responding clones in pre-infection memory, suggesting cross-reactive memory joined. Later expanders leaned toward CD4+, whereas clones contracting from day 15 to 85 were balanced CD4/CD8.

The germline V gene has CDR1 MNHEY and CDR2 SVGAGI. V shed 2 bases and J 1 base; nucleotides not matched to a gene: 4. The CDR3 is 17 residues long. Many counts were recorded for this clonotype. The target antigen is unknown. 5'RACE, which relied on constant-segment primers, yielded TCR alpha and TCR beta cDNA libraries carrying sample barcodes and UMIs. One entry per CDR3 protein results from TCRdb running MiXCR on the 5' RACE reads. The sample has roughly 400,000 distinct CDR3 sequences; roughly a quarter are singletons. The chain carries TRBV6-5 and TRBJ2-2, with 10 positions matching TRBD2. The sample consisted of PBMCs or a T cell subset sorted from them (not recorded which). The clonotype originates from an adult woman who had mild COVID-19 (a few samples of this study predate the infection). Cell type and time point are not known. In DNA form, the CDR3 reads TGTGCCAGCAGTTACGGGACTAGCGTCATGAACACCGGGGAGCTGTTTTTT. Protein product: CASSYGTSVMNTGELFF.